This T cell receptor (beta chain) comes out of a study of cytomegalovirus exposure and HLA in healthy donors. General observations from the study: Relative to the roughly 700-donor mean, N-insertions were reportedly fewer in an Asian-associated ancestry cluster in a later analysis. Cytomegalovirus-associated TCR beta chains were listed, numbering under 200.

Turning to this clone: Its antigen is not known.

Germline CDR1 and CDR2: MNHEY and SMNVEV (reference sequence). CDR3 length: 16 amino acids. The J segment lost 1 base and the V segment lost 4 bases, leaving 9 bases of the junction unmatched. The PCR ran on 60 Vbeta and 13 Jbeta primers. Method: immunoSEQ multiplex PCR; TCRdb's copy keeps in-frame clones and lacks some. The sample has a few hundred thousand clones, over 90% seen once. The sequenced sample consisted of PBMCs. The sequence derives from a girl aged 2 to 10 in good health and CMV-seronegative. The chain carries TRBV27 and TRBJ1-1, with 7 bases identical to TRBD1. The CDR3 sequence is CASSSADRAGNTEAFF. The CDR3 coding sequence is TGTGCCAGCAGTTCGGCCGACAGGGCTGGGAACACTGAAGCTTTCTTT.